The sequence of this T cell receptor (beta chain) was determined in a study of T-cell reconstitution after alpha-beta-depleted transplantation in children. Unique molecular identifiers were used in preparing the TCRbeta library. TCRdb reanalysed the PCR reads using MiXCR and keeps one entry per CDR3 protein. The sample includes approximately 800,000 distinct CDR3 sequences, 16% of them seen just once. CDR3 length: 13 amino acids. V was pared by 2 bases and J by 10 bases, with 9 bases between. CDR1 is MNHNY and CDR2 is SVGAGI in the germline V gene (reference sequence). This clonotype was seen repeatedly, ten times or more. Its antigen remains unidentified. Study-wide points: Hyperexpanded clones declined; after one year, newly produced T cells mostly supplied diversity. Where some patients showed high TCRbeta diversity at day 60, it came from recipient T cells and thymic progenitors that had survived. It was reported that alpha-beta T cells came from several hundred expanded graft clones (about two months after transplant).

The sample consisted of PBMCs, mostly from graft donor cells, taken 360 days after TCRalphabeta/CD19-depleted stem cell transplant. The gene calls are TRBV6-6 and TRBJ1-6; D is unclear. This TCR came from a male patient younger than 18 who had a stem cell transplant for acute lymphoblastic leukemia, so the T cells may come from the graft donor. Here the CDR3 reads CASSYAWISPLHF. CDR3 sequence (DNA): TGTGCCAGCAGTTACGCATGGATCTCACCCCTCCACTTT.